A single sample gave rise to the 3 T cell receptor beta chains below, sequenced in a study of blood T cell repertoires in COVID-19. Data came from immunoSEQ multiplex PCR; TCRdb stores just in-frame clones and leaves some out. The sample holds approximately 90,000 clones, approximately 85% seen once. The source material was peripheral blood. All receptors derive from a human donor in a cohort sampled during active COVID-19.

The CDR3, as DNA: TGTGCCAGTACCTCCGGGACAGGGTCCACCGGGGAGCTGTTTTTT. Its protein product is CASTSGTGSTGELFF. V and J are TRBV19 and TRBJ2-2, with 9 bases aligning to TRBD1. V was clipped by 7 bases and J by 4 bases; unmatched bases: 7. Germline loops: CDR1 LNHDA, CDR2 SQIVND (reference sequence). CDR3 length equals 15 residues.

The chain recombines TRBV7-9 with TRBJ2-2; D might be TRBD2 (6 bases). CDR3 length: 15 amino acids. V shed 1 base and J shed 0 bases, with 6 bases lying between them. CDR1 and CDR2 from the germline V gene are SEHNR and FQNEAQ (reference sequence). As DNA, the CDR3 is TGTGCCAGCAGCTTAGGGACTACGAACACCGGGGAGCTGTTTTTT. This translates into CASSLGTTNTGELFF.

This clone appeared a few times. The chain has TRBV19 and TRBJ1-5, with 10 bases matching TRBD1. Germline V gives CDR1 LNHDA, CDR2 SQIVND (reference sequence). The CDR3 runs 15 residues. The trim removed 8 bases at V and 1 base at J, leaving 5 bases unmatched. The CDR3 DNA follows: TGTGCCAGTGCCAGGGACAGGGGAAGCAATCAGCCCCAGCATTTT. It translates to CASARDRGSNQPQHF.